In its sample, the clone carrying this TCR beta chain was seen a few times. Its antigen is still unknown. TCRdb independently ran MiXCR on the 5' RACE reads; one entry per CDR3 protein. The sample lists hundreds of thousands of distinct CDR3 sequences; roughly 14% were seen once. V dropped 6 bases and J dropped 6; count of bases not matched to a gene: 9. CDR1 and CDR2 (germline): MNHEY, SVGEGT. The CDR3 length is 15 residues. This specimen belongs to a study of T cells after yellow fever vaccination. As for the study in general: Researchers used SMART-Seq v4 Ultra Low Input to prepare fractions that had low cell numbers.

Overall study results and limits: Post-booster samples contained most primary-vaccination clones (approximately 95% CD4, about 90% CD8).

The gene calls are TRBV6-2 or TRBV6-3 and TRBJ2-1; 9 nucleotides match TRBD2. The sequence derives from a man in his thirties or forties who received the YFV17D yellow fever vaccine. Specimen: PBMCs, collected on the day of the yellow fever booster vaccination. The CDR3 here is CASSLAGVGANEQFF. CDR3 DNA: TGTGCCAGCAGCTTAGCGGGAGTCGGGGCCAATGAGCAGTTCTTC.